The rows below give T cell receptor beta chains drawn from one sample of a study of shared clonotypes between healthy human individuals. Libraries were prepared by immunoSEQ multiplex PCR; TCRdb keeps only in-frame clonotypes and omits some of them. The repertoire holds fewer than 600,000 clones, with roughly 83% as singletons. The sample taken for sequencing was PBMCs. The receptors derive from a woman between 40 and 50 years old in good health. Some clones in this sample may be carry-over from other donors' samples. Each CDR3 is given with its conserved first and last residue. D genes are given only for firm matches. Where a row states a size, it is once, few, many or the class of an expanded clone; other rows omit it.

DNA,CDR3,V,D,J,size
TGTGCCAGCAGCTTGGGAGGCGAGCAGTACTTC,CASSLGGEQYF,TRBV4-2,.,TRBJ2-7,.
TGTGCCAGCAGTCGAACAGGGGGTAAAGGCTATGGCTACACCTTC,CASSRTGGKGYGYTF,TRBV27,TRBD1,TRBJ1-2,.
TGTGCCAGCTCAGGACTAGCGGACTCCTACAATGAGCAGTTCTTC,CASSGLADSYNEQFF,TRBV18,TRBD2,TRBJ2-1,.
TGTGCCAGCAGTCCACGGGCAGGGGGCGCTCCGAACACTGAAGCTTTCTTT,CASSPRAGGAPNTEAFF,TRBV27,TRBD1,TRBJ1-1,.
TGCGCCAGCAGCTTATCTGGAACAGGGGGATATCGGGGCTACACCTTC,CASSLSGTGGYRGYTF,TRBV5-1,TRBD1,TRBJ1-2,.
TGTGCCTGGAGTGGGGTAATCGAGCAGTACTTC,CAWSGVIEQYF,TRBV30,.,TRBJ2-7,.
TGTGCCAGCAGCTTATGGGGCGGAAGCTACACCTTC,CASSLWGGSYTF,TRBV11-2,.,TRBJ1-2,once
TGTGCCAGCACCGAGGACAGGGACTACAATGAGCAGTTCTTC,CASTEDRDYNEQFF,TRBV6-1,TRBD1,TRBJ2-1,once
TGTGCCAGCAGAGGAGGGGGGAACACCGGGGAGCTGTTTTTT,CASRGGGNTGELFF,TRBV2,.,TRBJ2-2,.
TGTGCCAGCAGTGATTATTCGTACGAGCAGTACTTC,CASSDYSYEQYF,TRBV6-1,.,TRBJ2-7,.
TGTGCCAGCTCTCCGGGGGCCACTGAAGCTTTCTTT,CASSPGATEAFF,TRBV18,.,TRBJ1-1,once
TGCAGCGCCGGGACTAGCGCCGGGGAGCTGTTTTTT,CSAGTSAGELFF,TRBV29-1,TRBD2,TRBJ2-2,few
TGTGCCAGGGGGGCATCAGATACGCAGTATTTT,CARGASDTQYF,TRBV30,.,TRBJ2-3,.
TGTGCCAGCAGCGATTATAGCAATCAGCCCCAGCATTTT,CASSDYSNQPQHF,TRBV6-1,.,TRBJ1-5,.
TGTGCCAGCAGCCCACTGGGCGCAGATACGCAGTATTTT,CASSPLGADTQYF,TRBV13,.,TRBJ2-3,few
TGCGCCAGCAGCCAGGGACAGGGGTTTGTGAATGGCTACACCTTC,CASSQGQGFVNGYTF,TRBV4-3,TRBD1,TRBJ1-2,.
TGTGCCAGCACCGGAGCGACCTCCTACAATGAGCAGTTCTTC,CASTGATSYNEQFF,TRBV7-9,.,TRBJ2-1,once
TGTGCCAGCAGCGCCCTTCGGGTCTCTGGGGCCAACGTCCTGACTTTC,CASSALRVSGANVLTF,TRBV9,.,TRBJ2-6,once
TGTGCCAGCACCCCCTCTTTGGGGGTTGGGGGGGAGCTGTTTTTT,CASTPSLGVGGELFF,TRBV7-6,.,TRBJ2-2,.
TGTGCCAGAAGCTTCTCCAGGGGCGCTTATCAGCCCCAGCATTTT,CARSFSRGAYQPQHF,TRBV7-5,.,TRBJ1-5,.
TGTGCTAGCAGCCCCCAGACTACCCGCCTTGGGGGGGAGCAGTTCTTC,CASSPQTTRLGGEQFF,TRBV7-7,.,TRBJ2-1,many
TGCGCCAGCAGCCTACGACAGGGGGCCTACAATGAGCAGTTCTTC,CASSLRQGAYNEQFF,TRBV5-1,TRBD1,TRBJ2-1,once
TGCAGTGCCCATCTCTCATACGGGCAGTACTTC,CSAHLSYGQYF,TRBV20-1,.,TRBJ2-7,.
TGCAGCGGCCGTCCAAGGAGCTCCTACAATGAGCAGTTCTTC,CSGRPRSSYNEQFF,TRBV29-1,.,TRBJ2-1,.
TGTGCCAGCAGCTTGCCTAGCGGGAGGAGGGAGACCCAGTACTTC,CASSLPSGRRETQYF,TRBV5-4,TRBD2,TRBJ2-5,.
TGTGCCAGCAGCCGGGGACAGGGTTTGATCCGATTGTACTTC,CASSRGQGLIRLYF,TRBV7-6,TRBD1,TRBJ2-4,.
TGCAGCGTTGTCTATGGGACTAGCGGATTCTACGAGCAGTACTTC,CSVVYGTSGFYEQYF,TRBV29-1,TRBD2,TRBJ2-7,once
TGTGCCAGCAAGAGGAGCGGGCACACCAATGAGCAGTTCTTC,CASKRSGHTNEQFF,TRBV6-1,.,TRBJ2-1,.
TGTGCCAGCAGTTTAGACGAAAATCAGCCCCAGCATTTT,CASSLDENQPQHF,TRBV28,.,TRBJ1-5,.
TGTGCCAGCAGTGAAGGACCGGACAGCTATGGCTACACCTTC,CASSEGPDSYGYTF,TRBV6-1,.,TRBJ1-2,.
TGCAGCGTTGTCCGGCGATTTCCCGAAGAGACCCAGTACTTC,CSVVRRFPEETQYF,TRBV29-1,.,TRBJ2-5,.
TGTGCCAGCAGCTTGGGGGATTACACCGGGGAGCTGTTTTTT,CASSLGDYTGELFF,TRBV7-8,.,TRBJ2-2,.
TGTGCCAGCAATGTTTATCAGGAGACCCAGTACTTC,CASNVYQETQYF,TRBV28,.,TRBJ2-5,.
TGCGCCAGCAGCCAAGATGGCCTGTTACCCAATGAGCAGTTCTTC,CASSQDGLLPNEQFF,TRBV4-1,.,TRBJ2-1,.
TGTGCCAGCAGCTTAGTAACAGATTCCTACGAGCAGTACTTC,CASSLVTDSYEQYF,TRBV11-2,.,TRBJ2-7,once
TGTGCCATCAGTGATAACACCTATTCGAACACCGGGGAGCTGTTTTTT,CAISDNTYSNTGELFF,TRBV10-3,.,TRBJ2-2,.
TGTGCCAGCAGCTTGGGGGTTACAGGCCTCTATGCAACTAATGAAAAACTGTTTTTT,CASSLGVTGLYATNEKLFF,TRBV5-5,.,TRBJ1-4,.
TGCGCCAGCAGACGTCCTCTAGCGGGAGGGACCGACGAGCAGTACTTC,CASRRPLAGGTDEQYF,TRBV5-1,TRBD2,TRBJ2-7,.
TGTGCCAGCAGCTTACGTGGCTCAGGAAGGCACAATGAGCAGTTCTTC,CASSLRGSGRHNEQFF,TRBV11-2,.,TRBJ2-1,.
TGCGCCAGCAGCTTAGAGGGCTTCCAAAACAATGAGCAGTTCTTC,CASSLEGFQNNEQFF,TRBV5-1,.,TRBJ2-1,.
TGTGCCTGGAGTTCCGGGACAGGGGGATTTTATAATTCACCCCTCCACTTT,CAWSSGTGGFYNSPLHF,TRBV30,TRBD1,TRBJ1-6,.
TGTGCCAGCAGCTTACGGCCAGGACCTACTCCCTACAATGAGCAGTTCTTC,CASSLRPGPTPYNEQFF,TRBV7-2,.,TRBJ2-1,.
TGTGCCAGCAGTGAAGAATGGTTTCCCTACTATGGCTACACCTTC,CASSEEWFPYYGYTF,TRBV6-1,.,TRBJ1-2,.